This TCR beta chain was profiled in a study of CD8 T cells in ankylosing spondylitis. This CDR3 is 14 amino acids long. CDR1 SGHAT and CDR2 FQDESV come from the germline V gene (reference sequence). Trimming at V came to 3 bases and at J to 3 bases, leaving 3 bases not matched to a gene. Study-level results: Clones linked to disease were reported to show significant enrichment in matched ankylosing spondylitis synovial fluid. For ankylosing spondylitis blood, a TCR beta motif of about eight highly homologous variants appeared characteristic. Prior literature has documented some motif variants in synovial fluid and blood from reactive arthritis.

A remark on this clonotype: Its target is unknown.

Making the TCR beta libraries involved quantitative 5'-RACE with molecular barcodes. MiXCR, applied by TCRdb to the 5' RACE reads, yields one record per CDR3 protein. Of some 87,000 distinct CDR3 sequences in the sample, roughly 27% were seen once. Specimen: blood, either unsorted or a sorted T cell fraction (not recorded which). The genes are TRBV11-1 and TRBJ2-3, with TRBD1 matching 7 bases. This clonotype was sampled from a male donor with ankylosing spondylitis or in good health (not recorded which). CDR3 in amino acids: CASSLDRWTDTQYF. CDR3 DNA sequence: TGTGCCAGCAGCTTGGACAGGTGGACAGATACGCAGTATTTT.